What follows are 18 T cell receptor beta chains derived from one specimen sequenced in a study of blood T cell repertoires in COVID-19. Clones were sequenced by immunoSEQ multiplex PCR, and TCRdb holds only the in-frame ones, with some missing. The data show 30,000 to 45,000 clones, 65% to 85% seen once. Sequenced sample: peripheral blood. All receptors derive from a man older than 75 with active or convalescent COVID-19.

The V gene is TRBV6-2 or TRBV6-3, the J gene TRBJ2-5, with D tentatively TRBD2 (5 bases). The germline CDR1 and CDR2 sequences are MNHEY and SVGEGT. The ends were cut back, 3 bases at V and 2 bases at J, with 10 bases in the middle. This CDR3 spans 14 amino acids. DNA for the CDR3: TGTGCCAGCAGTTATTTGGAGGAACAAGAGACCCAGTACTTC. Protein sequence: CASSYLEEQETQYF.

This clone has just a few counts. This chain connects TRBV4-1 to TRBJ2-7; 7 bases match TRBD1. V dropped 2 bases and J dropped 4; count of bases not matched to a gene: 11. The germline V gene encodes CDR1 MGHRA and CDR2 YSYEKL. This CDR3 has 16 amino acids. CDR3 region: CASSQWITGVLYEQYF. DNA for the CDR3: TGCGCCAGCAGCCAATGGATAACAGGGGTGCTATACGAGCAGTACTTC.

This clone turned up a few times. This chain joins TRBV6-5 and TRBJ1-4; unclear D gene. The germline V gene encodes CDR1 MNHEY and CDR2 SVGAGI. V gave up 4 bases and J gave up 7 bases, with 10 bases separating them. CDR3 size: 13 residues. CDR3 amino acids: CASSFAAAEKLFF. CDR3 nucleotides: TGTGCCAGCAGTTTCGCGGCAGCTGAAAAACTGTTTTTT.

This rearrangement joins TRBV7-2 to TRBJ1-6; the match to TRBD1 covers 8 bases. The germline CDR1 and CDR2 sequences are SGHTA and FQGNSA. This CDR3 has 16 residues. Trimming removed 1 base from V and 9 bases from J; junction bases left unmatched: 8. CDR3 coding DNA: TGTGCCAGCAGCTTAGTAAGGGCAGGGGGCTTTTCACCCCTCCACTTT. It translates to CASSLVRAGGFSPLHF.

This clone has only one observation. The chain couples TRBV19 to TRBJ2-5; no reliable D call. V was pared by 3 bases and J by 0 bases, with 11 bases between. The CDR3 spans 15 residues. CDR1 is LNHDA, CDR2 SQIVND, per germline (reference sequence). Here the CDR3 reads CASSISPTYQETQYF. DNA for the CDR3: TGTGCCAGTAGTATTAGCCCAACATACCAAGAGACCCAGTACTTC.

There are a few counts of this clone. The chain is built from TRBV13 and TRBJ2-5, with 7 bases that match TRBD2. The CDR3 extends over 14 amino acids. V shed 4 bases and J 3 bases; nucleotides not matched to a gene: 5. Germline V gene data show CDR1 as PRHDT and CDR2 as FYEKMQ (reference sequence). The CDR3 region is CASSYPGTKETQYF. The DNA of the CDR3 is TGTGCCAGCAGCTACCCGGGGACTAAAGAGACCCAGTACTTC.

This sequence joins TRBV6-2 or TRBV6-3 and TRBJ1-5, with 8 bases aligning to TRBD1. The CDR3 spans 20 residues. Per the germline V gene, CDR1 is MNHEY and CDR2 is SVGEGT. After removal of 2 bases from V and 3 bases from J, the junction contained 18 bases not matched to a gene. CDR3 nucleotides: TGTGCCAGCAGTTACCTCCGGGCTTCAGGGGGCTTTGGTTACAATCAGCCCCAGCATTTT. It codes for CASSYLRASGGFGYNQPQHF.

This sequence joins TRBV28 and TRBJ2-3; TRBD2 aligns across 7 bases. The CDR3 runs to 15 residues. V was pared by 6 bases and J by 3 bases, with 9 bases of the junction left unmatched. Germline V gives CDR1 MDHEN, CDR2 SYDVKM. CDR3 region: CASRSWGGVTDTQYF. DNA of the CDR3: TGTGCCAGCAGGTCATGGGGGGGGGTAACAGATACGCAGTATTTT.

The chain links TRBV19 to TRBJ1-6, with 9 nucleotides matching TRBD1. Looked up from germline, CDR1 is LNHDA and CDR2 is SQIVND (reference sequence). The CDR3 spans 14 residues. V trimming: 7 bases; J trimming: 5 bases; junction bases outside the gene matches: 3. The chain's CDR3 is CASKDRGHNSPLHF. The CDR3 DNA follows: TGTGCCAGTAAGGACAGGGGCCATAATTCACCCCTCCACTTT.

The V call is TRBV7-6, the J call TRBJ2-7; TRBD2 aligns across 10 bases. Losses at the gene ends were 5 bases for V and 7 bases for J; bases not matched to a gene: 11. The CDR3 is 15 residues long. Germline V CDR1 and CDR2: SGHVS, FNYEAQ. As DNA, the CDR3 is TGTGCCAGCAGCGCAACGCTAGCGGGGGTTGGGGAGCAGTACTTC. Translated, it gives CASSATLAGVGEQYF.

CDR3 in DNA: TGTGCCAGCAGTGAAGGCGGGGGGCGTCACGGCGAGCAGTACTTC. Translating it yields CASSEGGGRHGEQYF. V is TRBV6-1 and J is TRBJ2-7; 8 nucleotides align to TRBD2. The CDR3 contains 15 residues. The junction had 8 bases not matched to a gene; V was cut back by 1 base and J by 6 bases. From germline, CDR1 is MNHNS and CDR2 SASEGT.

V is TRBV7-8 and J is TRBJ2-1; D gene uncertain. This CDR3 is built from 14 residues. V lost 5 bases, J lost 0 bases, and 8 bases lay in between. Germline loops: CDR1 SGHVS, CDR2 FQNEAQ. This chain's CDR3 is CASSARNSYNEQFF. The DNA for the CDR3 is TGTGCCAGCAGCGCCAGGAACTCCTACAATGAGCAGTTCTTC.

The V call is TRBV6-9, the J call TRBJ1-1, with no clear D. V lost 3 bases and J lost 8, with 10 bases in between. The CDR3 totals 12 residues. Germline loops: CDR1 MNHGY, CDR2 SVAAGI. CDR3 DNA sequence: TGTGCCAGCAGTTACGCCCGCCGGGAAGCTTTCTTT. The encoded protein is CASSYARREAFF.

The chain links TRBV11-3 to TRBJ2-1, with D possibly TRBD2 on 5 matching bases. This CDR3 has 15 residues. V was shortened by 3 bases and J by 3 bases, with 12 bases between the two germline ends. The V gene's germline CDR1 is SGHNT and CDR2 YENEEA. CDR3 DNA: TGTGCCAGCAGCTTCGGAGGCACCCACTACAATGAGCAGTTCTTC. This gives the protein CASSFGGTHYNEQFF.

The rearrangement uses TRBV28 and TRBJ2-3; D may be TRBD2 (6 bases). In germline, CDR1 is MDHEN, CDR2 SYDVKM. V shed 3 bases and J shed 1 base, with 14 bases lying between them. The CDR3 consists of 16 residues. The CDR3 DNA is TGTGCCAGCAGTTTCCTTACGGGAGTAGGCACAGATACGCAGTATTTT. Translated: CASSFLTGVGTDTQYF. Together with reference TRBV28 and TRBJ2-3, the CDR3 gives the full variable domain: DVKVTQSSRYLVKRTGEKVFLECVQDMDHENMFWYRQDPGLGLRLIYFSYDVKMKEKGDIPEGYSVSREKKERFSLILESASTNQTSMYLCASSFLTGVGTDTQYFGPGTRLTVL.

V and J are TRBV7-2 and TRBJ1-5; 7 bases fit TRBD1. This CDR3 contains 16 residues. CDR1 is SGHTA, CDR2 FQGNSA, per germline. Trimming cost V 4 bases and J 5 bases; bases outside gene matches: 11. This chain's CDR3 is CASSSRKTGIYQPQHF. The CDR3 DNA is TGTGCCAGCAGCTCGAGAAAGACAGGGATCTATCAGCCCCAGCATTTT.

The chain carries TRBV5-1 and TRBJ2-7; 8 nucleotides align to TRBD2. Germline V gives CDR1 SGHRS, CDR2 YFSETQ. The CDR3 is 14 amino acids. Trimming took 4 bases from V and 6 from J; bases not matched to a gene: 9. Written as DNA, the CDR3 is TGCGCCAGCAGCCTCGGGGGGGCCGGAGGCGAGCAGTACTTC. Translation: CASSLGGAGGEQYF.

This chain uses TRBV4-3 with TRBJ1-2; no definite D call. Trimming cost V 4 bases and J 8 bases, with 14 bases left between them. From germline, CDR1 is LGHNA and CDR2 YSLEER. This CDR3 contains 13 residues. The CDR3 loop reads CASSPASERGYTF. The DNA for the CDR3 is TGCGCCAGCAGCCCCGCGAGTGAGAGAGGCTACACCTTC.